One sample yielded the 21 T cell receptor beta chains listed below, sequenced in a study of regulatory T cells in long-lasting Graves disease. Time point described: persistent/refractory GD, antithyroid drugs over 5 years with positive TRAb. RNA isolated from PBMCs was used to make the TCR library. Building of the TCR beta libraries involved iRepertoire HTBI primers and Arm-PCR of CDR3 regions. One entry per CDR3 protein, called by TCRdb with MiXCR from the multiplex PCR reads. The sample carries 500,000 to 800,000 distinct CDR3 sequences, roughly 30% recorded once. The sequences come from peripheral blood mononuclear cells (PBMCs), collected when the disease was refractory, from a patient treated with antithyroid drugs. The origin of the receptors is a female donor with Graves disease.

This clonotype came up a few times. This chain uses TRBV29-1 with TRBJ1-1; D is unclear. Germline V gene data show CDR1 as SQVTM and CDR2 as ANQGSEA. The V end lost 3 bases, the J end lost 5 bases, and 10 bases lay between the germline ends. This CDR3 region has 12 residues. Written as DNA, the CDR3 is TGCAGCGTTGACCCCGGGTCAACTGAAGCTTTCTTT. It specifies CSVDPGSTEAFF.

This chain connects TRBV19 to TRBJ1-5; D gene unclear. CDR1 and CDR2 (germline): LNHDA, SQIVND (reference sequence). The V end lost 8 bases, the J end lost 0 bases, and 8 bases lay between the germline ends. CDR3 length: 13 residues. Here the CDR3 reads CASRAASNQPQHF. The CDR3 region has the DNA TGTGCCAGTCGAGCAGCTAGCAATCAGCCCCAGCATTTT.

A note on this clonotype: Being one base from a much bigger clone, this may be a read error. This chain connects TRBV6-4 to TRBJ1-6; TRBD1 aligns across 9 bases. The CDR3 is 14 amino acids. CDR1 and CDR2 (germline): MRHNA, SNTAGT. With 6 bases clipped from V and 10 bases from J, the junction kept 7 bases outside the gene matches. The CDR3: CASRGQGLWSPLHF. CDR3 in DNA: TGTGCCAGCAGGGGACAGGGTTTATGGTCACCCCTCCACTTT.

The J gene is TRBJ1-2, the V gene TRBV9; a weak D match, TRBD1 (6 bases). The CDR3 runs 13 residues. Germline CDR1 SGDLS, CDR2 YYNGEE. The ends were cut back, 2 bases at V and 6 bases at J, with 11 bases in the middle. The CDR3 DNA is TGTGCCAGCAGCGTGAGGGGGTTTAATGGCTACACCTTC. This translates into CASSVRGFNGYTF. Drawing the rest from reference TRBV9 and TRBJ1-2, the complete variable domain is DSGVTQTPKHLITATGQRVTLRCSPRSGDLSVYWYQQSLDQGLQFLIQYYNGEERAKGNILERFSAQQFPDLHSELNLSSLELGDSALYFCASSVRGFNGYTFGSGTRLTVV.

This clonotype was seen a handful of times. This chain joins TRBV28 and TRBJ1-5; perhaps TRBD1 as D (5 bases). Between the trimmed V and J ends, which lost 1 base and 0 bases, there was a span of 13 bases. This CDR3 region has 17 residues. CDR1 is MDHEN and CDR2 is SYDVKM in the germline V gene. The CDR3 bases are TGTGCCAGCAGTTTATATCCAGGGAACAATAGCAATCAGCCCCAGCATTTT. It yields the protein CASSLYPGNNSNQPQHF.

This clonotype was counted at least ten times. The chain couples TRBV2 to TRBJ1-2; 10 bases are a match to TRBD1. V lost 4 bases to trimming and J lost 0 bases; unmatched junction nucleotides: 2. CDR1 is SNHLY, CDR2 FYNNEI, per germline. This CDR3 is built from 15 residues. The CDR3 here is CASSGDRGTNYGYTF. CDR3 DNA sequence: TGTGCCAGCAGTGGGGACAGGGGAACTAACTATGGCTACACCTTC.

This clonotype was counted between two and nine times. The V gene is TRBV27, the J gene TRBJ1-6, with D perhaps matching TRBD1 (5 bases). The CDR3 loop spans 14 amino acids. Trimming stripped 4 bases from V and 10 bases from J, with 14 bases between. CDR1 is MNHEY and CDR2 is SMNVEV in the germline V gene (reference sequence). CDR3 sequence reads: CASSWGGEYSPLHF. The CDR3 DNA follows: TGTGCCAGCAGTTGGGGGGGGGAATACTCACCCCTCCACTTT.

The chain has TRBV11-1 and TRBJ1-2; D is possibly TRBD1 (6 bases). Germline CDR1 SGHAT, CDR2 FQDESV (reference sequence). The CDR3 runs 14 residues. The ends were cut back, 6 bases at V and 4 bases at J, with 15 bases in the middle. CDR3: CASSFTGNPYGYTF. The DNA of the CDR3 is TGTGCCAGCAGTTTTACAGGGAATCCCTATGGCTACACCTTC.

A remark on this clonotype: Germline is not matched at one junction end, which may reflect a read error. The genes are TRBV28 and TRBJ1-5; D is undetermined. The germline CDR1 and CDR2 sequences are MDHEN and SYDVKM. CDR3 length equals 14 residues. The CDR3 region is CASSPRRSNRPQHF. CDR3 sequence (DNA): TGTGCCAGCAGTCCCCGACGGTCCAATCGGCCCCAGCATTTT.

This clonotype was picked up many times. The V and J genes are TRBV2 and TRBJ1-1; 8 bases agree with TRBD1. V dropped 4 bases and J dropped 3; count of bases not matched to a gene: 10. Per germline, CDR1 SNHLY and CDR2 FYNNEI. This CDR3 contains 16 residues. CDR3 loop: CASSVPIRGPHTEAFF. In nucleotides, the CDR3 is TGTGCCAGCAGTGTACCCATCAGGGGGCCACACACTGAAGCTTTCTTT.

CDR3 loop: CASSYSGGPDEQFF. For the CDR3, the DNA is TGTGCCAGCAGTTACTCGGGAGGGCCAGATGAGCAGTTCTTC. The chain joins TRBV6-2 or TRBV6-3 to TRBJ2-1; 7 nucleotides line up with TRBD2. V was clipped by 0 bases and J by 8 bases; unmatched bases: 4. Germline V gene data show CDR1 as MNHEY and CDR2 as SVGEGT. The CDR3 extends over 14 amino acids.

This chain joins TRBV9 and TRBJ2-5; D uncertain. The CDR3 has 14 residues. V was clipped by 0 bases and J by 0 bases, with 6 bases between them. In germline, CDR1 is SGDLS, CDR2 YYNGEE. The CDR3 coding sequence is TGTGCCAGCAGCGTAGAGGGAAACCAAGAGACCCAGTACTTC. It is translated as CASSVEGNQETQYF.

The chain has TRBV9 and TRBJ2-1; D is tentatively TRBD1 or TRBD2 (5 bases each). Trimming stripped 1 base from V and 8 bases from J, with 19 bases between. There are 16 residues in the CDR3. Germline CDR1 reads SGDLS; CDR2 reads YYNGEE. The CDR3, as DNA: TGTGCCAGCAGCGTAAACACCGGGGCCTCAGACGATGAGCAGTTCTTC. This codes for CASSVNTGASDDEQFF.

This clonotype occurred many times. The chain couples TRBV27 to TRBJ1-4, with D perhaps TRBD1 (6 bases). CDR1 MNHEY and CDR2 SMNVEV come from the germline V gene (reference sequence). V dropped 3 bases and J dropped 10 bases, with 12 bases sitting between them. The CDR3 extends over 13 amino acids. The CDR3 bases are TGTGCCAGCAGTTTCCCAGGGGAAGCAAAACTGTTTTTT. Amino acids: CASSFPGEAKLFF.

This clonotype was found many times. V and J are TRBV28 and TRBJ1-1; 7 nucleotides align to TRBD1. This CDR3 spans 15 amino acids. Germline V gene lookup returns CDR1 MDHEN and CDR2 SYDVKM. Losses at the gene ends were 5 bases for V and 11 bases for J; bases not matched to a gene: 17. The CDR3 reads CASSPRQGTSATAFF. CDR3 nucleotides: TGTGCCAGCAGTCCCCGACAGGGTACCTCCGCAACGGCTTTCTTT.

This clonotype was detected a few times. J is TRBJ1-4 and V is TRBV6-1, with a tentative D call TRBD1 (6 bases). CDR1 is MNHNS and CDR2 is SASEGT in the germline V gene. The CDR3 is 14 residues long. Between the trimmed V and J ends, which lost 4 bases and 8 bases, there was a span of 14 bases. CDR3 in DNA: TGTGCCAGCAGTGGACAGGACTACGGCGAAAAACTGTTTTTT. This encodes CASSGQDYGEKLFF.

V usage is TRBV7-9 and J usage is TRBJ1-5, with 8 bases aligning to TRBD1. The trim removed 3 bases at V and 5 bases at J, leaving 6 bases unmatched. The germline CDR1 and CDR2 sequences are SEHNR and FQNEAQ (reference sequence). The CDR3 runs 15 residues. DNA of the CDR3: TGTGCCAGCAGCTTCGGACAGGGTGGAGATCAGCCCCAGCATTTT. Encoded protein: CASSFGQGGDQPQHF.

This chain connects TRBV7-9 to TRBJ1-5; D remains ambiguous. Trimming took 7 bases from V and 0 from J, leaving 16 bases between them. Germline lookup yields CDR1 SEHNR and CDR2 FQNEAQ (reference sequence). This CDR3 has 16 amino acids. CDR3 nucleotide sequence: TGTGCCAGCAACGGTGAGGGTCCGGATAGCAATCAGCCCCAGCATTTT. It specifies CASNGEGPDSNQPQHF.

This sequence joins TRBV29-1 and TRBJ1-2; the match to TRBD1 covers 9 bases. This CDR3 spans 16 amino acids. The V gene's germline CDR1 is SQVTM and CDR2 ANQGSEA. Unmatched junction bases numbered 13, after V lost 7 bases and J lost 1 base. The CDR3 reads CSAQLVRTGDNYGYTF. In DNA, the CDR3 is TGCAGCGCACAACTAGTGAGGACAGGGGATAACTATGGCTACACCTTC.

This clonotype was detected only a few times. The CDR3 DNA reads TGTGCCAGCAGTTACGGGGTAGGGGGGTTCGGAAGTGAGCAGTACTTC. Its protein is CASSYGVGGFGSEQYF. The genes are TRBV6-2 or TRBV6-3 and TRBJ2-7; D may correspond to TRBD1 or TRBD2 (6 bases each). CDR1 and CDR2 from the germline V gene are MNHEY and SVGEGT. V was pared by 2 bases and J by 7 bases, with 21 bases between. This CDR3 contains 16 residues.

The chain uses TRBV7-9 and TRBJ1-4; no firm D call. Trimming stripped 3 bases from V and 8 bases from J, with 16 bases between. The CDR3 consists of 15 residues. Looked up from germline, CDR1 is SEHNR and CDR2 is FQNEAQ (reference sequence). As DNA, the CDR3 is TGTGCCAGCAGCTTGCCGCCACGGGTTGGAGAAAAACTGTTTTTT. Its translation: CASSLPPRVGEKLFF.